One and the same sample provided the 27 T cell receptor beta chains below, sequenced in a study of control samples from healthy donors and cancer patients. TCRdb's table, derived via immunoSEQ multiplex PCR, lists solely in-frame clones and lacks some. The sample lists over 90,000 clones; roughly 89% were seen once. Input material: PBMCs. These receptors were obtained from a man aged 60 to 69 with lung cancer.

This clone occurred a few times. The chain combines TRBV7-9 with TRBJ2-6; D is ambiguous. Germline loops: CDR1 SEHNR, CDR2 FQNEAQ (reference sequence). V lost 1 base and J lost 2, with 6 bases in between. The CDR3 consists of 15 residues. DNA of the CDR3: TGTGCCAGCAGCTTAGTGGAAGCTGGGGCCAACGTCCTGACTTTC. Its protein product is CASSLVEAGANVLTF.

The CDR3 spells CASSLEMTVTNYGYTF. The CDR3 DNA reads TGTGCCAGCAGCTTGGAAATGACAGTGACTAACTATGGCTACACCTTC. The V and J genes are TRBV5-4 and TRBJ1-2, with a weak D call TRBD1 (5 bases). Germline V gene lookup returns CDR1 SGHNT and CDR2 YYREEE (reference sequence). The CDR3 loop spans 16 amino acids. V was clipped by 0 bases and J by 0 bases, with 12 bases between them.

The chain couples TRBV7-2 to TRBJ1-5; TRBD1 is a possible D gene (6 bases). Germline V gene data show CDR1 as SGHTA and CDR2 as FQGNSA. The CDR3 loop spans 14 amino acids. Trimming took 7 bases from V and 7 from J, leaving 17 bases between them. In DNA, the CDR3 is TGTGCCAGCACTCTCGGGGGGGCAGGGCAGCCCCAGCATTTT. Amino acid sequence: CASTLGGAGQPQHF.

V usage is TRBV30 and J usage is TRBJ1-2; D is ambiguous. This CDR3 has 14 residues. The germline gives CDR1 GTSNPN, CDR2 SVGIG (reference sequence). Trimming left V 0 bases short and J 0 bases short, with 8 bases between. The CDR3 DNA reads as TGTGCCTGGAGTGTAAAGGGATCTAACTATGGCTACACCTTC. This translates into CAWSVKGSNYGYTF.

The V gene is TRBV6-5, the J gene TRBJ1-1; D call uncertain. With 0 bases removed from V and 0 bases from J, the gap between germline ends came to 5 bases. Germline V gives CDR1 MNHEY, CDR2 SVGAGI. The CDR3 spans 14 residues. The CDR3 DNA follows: TGTGCCAGCAGTTACTCGGGAGTGAACACTGAAGCTTTCTTT. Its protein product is CASSYSGVNTEAFF.

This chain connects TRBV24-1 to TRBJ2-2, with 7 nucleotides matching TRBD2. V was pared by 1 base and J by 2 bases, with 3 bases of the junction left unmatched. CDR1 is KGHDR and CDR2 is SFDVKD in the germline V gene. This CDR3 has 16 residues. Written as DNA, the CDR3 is TGTGCCACCAGTGATTTAGGGGAGGGAAACACCGGGGAGCTGTTTTTT. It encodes CATSDLGEGNTGELFF.

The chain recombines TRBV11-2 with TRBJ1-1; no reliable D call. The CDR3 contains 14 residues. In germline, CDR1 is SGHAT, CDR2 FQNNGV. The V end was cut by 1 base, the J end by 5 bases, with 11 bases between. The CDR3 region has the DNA TGTGCCAGCAGCTTAGGGTTGGACGGGACTGAAGCTTTCTTT. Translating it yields CASSLGLDGTEAFF.

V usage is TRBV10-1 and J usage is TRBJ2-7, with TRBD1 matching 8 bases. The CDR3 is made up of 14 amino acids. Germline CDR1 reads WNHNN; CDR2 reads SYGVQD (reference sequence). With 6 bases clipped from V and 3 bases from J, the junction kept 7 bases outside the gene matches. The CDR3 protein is CASSPGTGYYEQYF. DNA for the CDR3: TGCGCCAGCAGCCCCGGGACAGGCTACTACGAGCAGTACTTC.

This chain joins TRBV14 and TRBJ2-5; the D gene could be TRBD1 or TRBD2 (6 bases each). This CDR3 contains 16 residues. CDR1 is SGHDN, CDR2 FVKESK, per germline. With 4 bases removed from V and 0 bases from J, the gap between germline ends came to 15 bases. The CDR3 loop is CASSLRGRINQETQYF. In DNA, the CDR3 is TGTGCCAGCAGCCTTAGGGGGAGGATTAACCAAGAGACCCAGTACTTC.

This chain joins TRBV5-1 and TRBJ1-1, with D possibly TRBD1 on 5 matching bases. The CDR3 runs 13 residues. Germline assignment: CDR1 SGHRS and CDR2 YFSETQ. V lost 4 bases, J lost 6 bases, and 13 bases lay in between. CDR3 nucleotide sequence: TGCGCCAGCAGCGACCCCCAGGGCCCTGAAGCTTTCTTT. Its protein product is CASSDPQGPEAFF.

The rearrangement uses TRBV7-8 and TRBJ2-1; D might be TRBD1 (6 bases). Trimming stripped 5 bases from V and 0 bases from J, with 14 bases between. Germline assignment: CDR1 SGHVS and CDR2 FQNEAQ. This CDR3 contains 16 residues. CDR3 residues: CASSPLGGFSYNEQFF. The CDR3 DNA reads TGTGCCAGCAGCCCCCTAGGGGGATTCTCCTACAATGAGCAGTTCTTC.

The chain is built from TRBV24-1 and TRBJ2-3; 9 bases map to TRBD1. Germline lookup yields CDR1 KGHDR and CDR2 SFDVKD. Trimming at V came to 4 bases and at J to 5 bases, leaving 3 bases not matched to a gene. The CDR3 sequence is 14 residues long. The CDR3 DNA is TGTGCCACCAGTGAGGGGACAGGGCTAGATACGCAGTATTTT. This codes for CATSEGTGLDTQYF.

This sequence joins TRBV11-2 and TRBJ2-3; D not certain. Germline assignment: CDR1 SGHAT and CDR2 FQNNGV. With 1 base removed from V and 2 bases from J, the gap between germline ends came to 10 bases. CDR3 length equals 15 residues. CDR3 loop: CASSLGLMDTDTQYF. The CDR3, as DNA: TGTGCCAGCAGCTTAGGTCTGATGGACACAGATACGCAGTATTTT.

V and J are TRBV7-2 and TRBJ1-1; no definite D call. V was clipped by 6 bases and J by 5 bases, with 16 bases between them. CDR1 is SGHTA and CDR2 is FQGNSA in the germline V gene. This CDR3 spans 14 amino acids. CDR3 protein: CASSTQTVGTEAFF. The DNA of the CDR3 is TGTGCCAGCAGTACCCAAACCGTGGGGACTGAAGCTTTCTTT.

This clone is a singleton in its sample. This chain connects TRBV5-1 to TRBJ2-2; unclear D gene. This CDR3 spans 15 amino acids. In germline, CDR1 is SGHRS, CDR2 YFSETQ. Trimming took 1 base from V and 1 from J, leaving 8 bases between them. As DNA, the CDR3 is TGCGCCAGCAGCTTGAACGCAGAGAACACCGGGGAGCTGTTTTTT. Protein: CASSLNAENTGELFF.

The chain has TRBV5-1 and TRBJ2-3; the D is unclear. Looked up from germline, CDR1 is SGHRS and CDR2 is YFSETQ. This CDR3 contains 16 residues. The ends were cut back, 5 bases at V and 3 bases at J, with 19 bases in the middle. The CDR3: CASSSDTIFLTDTQYF. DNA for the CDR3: TGCGCCAGCAGTTCCGACACAATTTTCCTGACAGATACGCAGTATTTT.

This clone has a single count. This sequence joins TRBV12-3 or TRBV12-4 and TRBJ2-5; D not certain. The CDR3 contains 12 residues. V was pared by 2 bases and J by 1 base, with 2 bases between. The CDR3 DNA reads TGTGCCAGCAGTTTATCCCAAGAGACCCAGTACTTC. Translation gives CASSLSQETQYF.

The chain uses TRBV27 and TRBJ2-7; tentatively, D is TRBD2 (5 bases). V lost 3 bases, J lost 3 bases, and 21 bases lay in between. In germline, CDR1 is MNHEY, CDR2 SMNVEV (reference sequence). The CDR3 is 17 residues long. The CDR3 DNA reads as TGTGCCAGCAGTTTTACCCCGGGCCCCGGCCGGGGCTACGAGCAGTACTTC. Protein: CASSFTPGPGRGYEQYF.

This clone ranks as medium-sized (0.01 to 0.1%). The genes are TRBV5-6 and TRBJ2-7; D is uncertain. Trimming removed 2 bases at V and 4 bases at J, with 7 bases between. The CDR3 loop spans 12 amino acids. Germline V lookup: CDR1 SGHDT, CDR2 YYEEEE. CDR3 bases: TGTGCCAGCAGCTTTGCGACGTACGAGCAGTACGTC. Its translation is CASSFATYEQYV.

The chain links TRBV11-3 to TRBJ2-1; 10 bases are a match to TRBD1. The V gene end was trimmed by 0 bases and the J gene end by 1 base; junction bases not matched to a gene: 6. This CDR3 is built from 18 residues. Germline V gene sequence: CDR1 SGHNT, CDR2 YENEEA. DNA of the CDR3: TGTGCCAGCAGCTTAGAAATAGGGACAGGGGATTCCTACAATGAGCAGTTCTTC. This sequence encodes CASSLEIGTGDSYNEQFF.

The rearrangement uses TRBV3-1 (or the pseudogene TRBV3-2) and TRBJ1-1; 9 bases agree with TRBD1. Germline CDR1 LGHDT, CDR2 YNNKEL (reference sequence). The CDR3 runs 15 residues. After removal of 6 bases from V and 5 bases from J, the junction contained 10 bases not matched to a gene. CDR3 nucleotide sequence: TGTGCCAGCAGAACACAGGGGGCGAGAATGACTGAAGCTTTCTTT. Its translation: CASRTQGARMTEAFF.

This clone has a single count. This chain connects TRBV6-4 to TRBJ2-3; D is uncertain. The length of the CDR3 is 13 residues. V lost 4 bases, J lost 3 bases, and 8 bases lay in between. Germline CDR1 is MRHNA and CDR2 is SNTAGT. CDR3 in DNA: TGTGCCAGCAGTGTAGGAGAAACAGATACGCAGTATTTT. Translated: CASSVGETDTQYF.

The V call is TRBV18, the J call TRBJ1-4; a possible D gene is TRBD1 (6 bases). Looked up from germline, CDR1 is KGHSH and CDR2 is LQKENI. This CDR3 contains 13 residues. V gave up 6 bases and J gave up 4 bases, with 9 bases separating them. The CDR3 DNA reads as TGTGCCAGCTCCGAGGGGGTTAATGAAAAACTGTTTTTT. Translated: CASSEGVNEKLFF.

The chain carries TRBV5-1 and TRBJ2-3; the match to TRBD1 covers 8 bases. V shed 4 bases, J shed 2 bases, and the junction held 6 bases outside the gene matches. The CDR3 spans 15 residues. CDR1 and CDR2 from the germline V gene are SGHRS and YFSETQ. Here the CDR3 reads CASSGGQGFTDTQYF. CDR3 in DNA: TGCGCCAGCAGCGGAGGACAGGGTTTCACAGATACGCAGTATTTT.

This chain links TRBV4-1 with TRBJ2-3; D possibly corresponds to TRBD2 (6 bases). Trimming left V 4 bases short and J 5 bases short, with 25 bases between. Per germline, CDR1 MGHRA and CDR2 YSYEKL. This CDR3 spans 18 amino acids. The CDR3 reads CASSRANPGLPWGDTQYF. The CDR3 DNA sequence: TGCGCCAGCAGCCGCGCTAACCCCGGACTACCCTGGGGAGATACGCAGTATTTT.

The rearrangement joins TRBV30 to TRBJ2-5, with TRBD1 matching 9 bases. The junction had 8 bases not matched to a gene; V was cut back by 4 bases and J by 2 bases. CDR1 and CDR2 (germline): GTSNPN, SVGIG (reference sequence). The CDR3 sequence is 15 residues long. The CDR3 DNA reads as TGTGCCTGGACCCGGGGACAGGGTTCACAAGAGACCCAGTACTTC. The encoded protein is CAWTRGQGSQETQYF. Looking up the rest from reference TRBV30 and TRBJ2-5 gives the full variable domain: SQTIHQWPATLVQPVGSPLSLECTVEGTSNPNLYWYRQAAGRGLQLLFYSVGIGQISSEVPQNLSASRPQDRQFILSSKKLLLSDSGFYLCAWTRGQGSQETQYFGPGTRLLVL.

CDR3 DNA: TGTGCCAGCAGCTTAATGCAGGGGGCGACCTACGAGCAGTACTTC. Translated, it gives CASSLMQGATYEQYF. V is TRBV7-3 and J is TRBJ2-7; 8 bases align to TRBD1. The V segment lost 1 base and the J segment 2 bases; nucleotides outside the gene matches: 4. This CDR3 has 15 residues. Per germline, CDR1 SGHTA and CDR2 FQGTGA.